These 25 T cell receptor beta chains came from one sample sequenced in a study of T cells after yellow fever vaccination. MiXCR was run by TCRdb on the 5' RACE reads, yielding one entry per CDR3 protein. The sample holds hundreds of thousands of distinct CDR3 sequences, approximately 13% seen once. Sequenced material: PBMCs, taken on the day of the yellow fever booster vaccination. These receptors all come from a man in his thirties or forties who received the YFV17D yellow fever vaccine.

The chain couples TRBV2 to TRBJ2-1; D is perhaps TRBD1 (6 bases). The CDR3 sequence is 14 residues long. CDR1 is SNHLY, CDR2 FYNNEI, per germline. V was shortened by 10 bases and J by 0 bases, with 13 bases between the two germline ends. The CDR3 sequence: CAKQGPSSYNEQFF. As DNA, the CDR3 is TGTGCCAAACAGGGCCCGAGCTCCTACAATGAGCAGTTCTTC. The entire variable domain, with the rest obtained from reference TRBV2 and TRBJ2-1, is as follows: EPEVTQTPSHQVTQMGQEVILRCVPISNHLYFYWYRQILGQKVEFLVSFYNNEISEKSEIFDDQFSVERPDGSNFTLKIRSTKLEDSAMYFCAKQGPSSYNEQFFGPGTRLTVL.

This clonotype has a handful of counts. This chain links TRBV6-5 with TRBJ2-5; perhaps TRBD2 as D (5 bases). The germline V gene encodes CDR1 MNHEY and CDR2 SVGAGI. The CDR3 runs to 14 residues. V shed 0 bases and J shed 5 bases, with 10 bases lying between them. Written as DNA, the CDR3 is TGTGCCAGCAGTTACTCGGGAGTAAGGGAGACCCAGTACTTC. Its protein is CASSYSGVRETQYF.

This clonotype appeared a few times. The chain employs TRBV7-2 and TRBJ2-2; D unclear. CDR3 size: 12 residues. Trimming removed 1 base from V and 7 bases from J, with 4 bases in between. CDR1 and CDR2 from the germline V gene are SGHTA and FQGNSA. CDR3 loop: CASSLDYGELFF. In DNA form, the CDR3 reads TGTGCCAGCAGCTTAGATTACGGGGAGCTGTTTTTT.

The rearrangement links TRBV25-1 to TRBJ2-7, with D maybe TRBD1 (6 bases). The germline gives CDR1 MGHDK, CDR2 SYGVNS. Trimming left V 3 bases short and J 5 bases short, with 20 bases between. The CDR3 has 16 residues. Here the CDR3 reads CASSDKGVTVAHEQYF. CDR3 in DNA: TGTGCCAGCAGTGACAAGGGGGTAACCGTGGCCCACGAGCAGTACTTC.

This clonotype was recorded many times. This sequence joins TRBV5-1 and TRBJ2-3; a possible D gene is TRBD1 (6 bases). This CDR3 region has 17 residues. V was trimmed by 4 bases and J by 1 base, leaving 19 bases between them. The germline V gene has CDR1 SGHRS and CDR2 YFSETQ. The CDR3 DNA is TGCGCCAGCAGCACGGGACAAACAGGGTCCCGCACAGATACGCAGTATTTT. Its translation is CASSTGQTGSRTDTQYF.

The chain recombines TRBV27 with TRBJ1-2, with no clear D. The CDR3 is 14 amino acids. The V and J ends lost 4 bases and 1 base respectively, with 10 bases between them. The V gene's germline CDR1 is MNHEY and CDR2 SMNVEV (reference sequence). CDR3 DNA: TGTGCCAGCAGTTCAACTAGAAGTAACTATGGCTACACCTTC. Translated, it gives CASSSTRSNYGYTF.

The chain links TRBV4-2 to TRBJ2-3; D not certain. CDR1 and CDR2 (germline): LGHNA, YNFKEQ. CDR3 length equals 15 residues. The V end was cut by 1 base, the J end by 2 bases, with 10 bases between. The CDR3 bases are TGTGCCAGCAGCCAAGGAGTTTTCTCCACAGATACGCAGTATTTT. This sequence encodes CASSQGVFSTDTQYF.

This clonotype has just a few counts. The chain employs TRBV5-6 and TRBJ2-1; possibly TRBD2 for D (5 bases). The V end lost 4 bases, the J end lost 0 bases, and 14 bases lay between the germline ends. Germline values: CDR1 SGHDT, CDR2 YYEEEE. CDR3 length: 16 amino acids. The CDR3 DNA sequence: TGTGCCAGCAGCCCCATGGGTGGGAGCTCCTACAATGAGCAGTTCTTC. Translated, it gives CASSPMGGSSYNEQFF.

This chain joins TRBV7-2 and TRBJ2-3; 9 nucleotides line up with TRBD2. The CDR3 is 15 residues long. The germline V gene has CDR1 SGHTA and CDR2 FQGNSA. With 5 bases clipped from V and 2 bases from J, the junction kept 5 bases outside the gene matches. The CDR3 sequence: CASSLGLAFTDTQYF. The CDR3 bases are TGTGCCAGCAGCCTGGGACTAGCTTTCACAGATACGCAGTATTTT.

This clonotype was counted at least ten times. CDR3 residues: CASSPGGNNEQFF. In DNA, the CDR3 is TGTGCCAGCAGTCCCGGGGGTAACAATGAGCAGTTCTTC. V gene TRBV6-5 combines with J gene TRBJ2-1, with D perhaps TRBD2 (6 bases). Germline values: CDR1 MNHEY, CDR2 SVGAGI. The CDR3 is made up of 13 amino acids. V lost 5 bases and J 5 bases, leaving 10 bases between the germline ends.

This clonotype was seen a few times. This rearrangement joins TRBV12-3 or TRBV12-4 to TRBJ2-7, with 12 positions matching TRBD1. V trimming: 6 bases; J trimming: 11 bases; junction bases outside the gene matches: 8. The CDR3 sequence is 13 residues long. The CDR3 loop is CASRPGQGARKYF. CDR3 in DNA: TGTGCCAGCAGACCGGGACAGGGGGCGCGGAAGTACTTC.

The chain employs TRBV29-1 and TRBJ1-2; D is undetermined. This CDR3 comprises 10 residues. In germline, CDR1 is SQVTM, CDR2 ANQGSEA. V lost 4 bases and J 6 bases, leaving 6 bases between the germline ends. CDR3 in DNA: TGCAGCGTTGGCCGGGATGGCTACACCTTC. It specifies CSVGRDGYTF. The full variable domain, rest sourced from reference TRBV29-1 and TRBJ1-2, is SAVISQKPSRDICQRGTSLTIQCQVDSQVTMMFWYRQQPGQSLTLIATANQGSEATYESGFVIDKFPISRPNLTFSTLTVSNMSPEDSSIYLCSVGRDGYTFGSGTRLTVV.

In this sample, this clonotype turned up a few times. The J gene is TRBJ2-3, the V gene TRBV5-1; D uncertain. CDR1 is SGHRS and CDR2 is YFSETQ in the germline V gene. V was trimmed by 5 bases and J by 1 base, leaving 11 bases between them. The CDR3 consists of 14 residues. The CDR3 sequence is CASRRADRTDTQYF. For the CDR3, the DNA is TGCGCCAGCAGAAGGGCAGACCGCACAGATACGCAGTATTTT.

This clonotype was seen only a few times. This CDR3 reads CASSRSRTSGYQETQYF. The CDR3 DNA reads as TGTGCCAGCAGTCGAAGCCGGACTAGCGGGTACCAAGAGACCCAGTACTTC. J is TRBJ2-5 and V is TRBV6-2 or TRBV6-3; 11 bases are shared with TRBD2. Looked up from germline, CDR1 is MNHEY and CDR2 is SVGEGT. J gave up 0 bases and V 5 bases, and 8 bases lay outside the gene matches. The CDR3 covers 17 residues.

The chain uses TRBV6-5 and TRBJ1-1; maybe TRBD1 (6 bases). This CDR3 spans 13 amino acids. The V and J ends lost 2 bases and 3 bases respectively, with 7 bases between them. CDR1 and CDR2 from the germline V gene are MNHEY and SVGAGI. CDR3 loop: CASSYPGDTEAFF. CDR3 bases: TGTGCCAGCAGTTACCCAGGGGACACTGAAGCTTTCTTT.

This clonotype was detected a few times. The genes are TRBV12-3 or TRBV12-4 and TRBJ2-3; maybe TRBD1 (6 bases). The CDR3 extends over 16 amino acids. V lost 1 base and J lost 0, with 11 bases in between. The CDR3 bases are TGTGCCAGCAGTTTAGGCAGGGGCCCTAGCACAGATACGCAGTATTTT. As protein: CASSLGRGPSTDTQYF.

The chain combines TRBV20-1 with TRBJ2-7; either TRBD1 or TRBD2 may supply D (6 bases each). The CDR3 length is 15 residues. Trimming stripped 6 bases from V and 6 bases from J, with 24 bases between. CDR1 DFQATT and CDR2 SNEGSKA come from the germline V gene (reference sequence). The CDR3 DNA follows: TGCAGTGCCCTCTCAGGGGTTGGAGGGCCAATCGAGCAGTACTTC. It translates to CSALSGVGGPIEQYF.

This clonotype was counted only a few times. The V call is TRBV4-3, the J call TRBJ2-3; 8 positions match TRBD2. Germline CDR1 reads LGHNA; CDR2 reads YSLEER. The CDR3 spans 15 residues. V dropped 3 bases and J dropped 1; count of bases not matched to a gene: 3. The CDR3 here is CASSQGTSRTDTQYF. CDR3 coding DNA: TGCGCCAGCAGCCAGGGGACTAGTCGCACAGATACGCAGTATTTT.

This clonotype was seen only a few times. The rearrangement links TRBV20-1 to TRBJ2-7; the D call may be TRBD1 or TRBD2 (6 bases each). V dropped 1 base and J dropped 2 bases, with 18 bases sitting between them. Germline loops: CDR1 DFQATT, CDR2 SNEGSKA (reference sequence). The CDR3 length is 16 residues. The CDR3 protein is CSARGLRGLATYEQYF. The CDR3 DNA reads TGCAGTGCTAGAGGGCTTCGGGGGCTAGCCACCTACGAGCAGTACTTC.

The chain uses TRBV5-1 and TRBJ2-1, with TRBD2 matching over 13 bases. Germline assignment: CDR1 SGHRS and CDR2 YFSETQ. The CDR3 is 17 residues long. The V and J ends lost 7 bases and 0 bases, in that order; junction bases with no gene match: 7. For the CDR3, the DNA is TGCGCCAGCTCCGGGACTAGCGGGGCAAGCTCCTACAATGAGCAGTTCTTC. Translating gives CASSGTSGASSYNEQFF.

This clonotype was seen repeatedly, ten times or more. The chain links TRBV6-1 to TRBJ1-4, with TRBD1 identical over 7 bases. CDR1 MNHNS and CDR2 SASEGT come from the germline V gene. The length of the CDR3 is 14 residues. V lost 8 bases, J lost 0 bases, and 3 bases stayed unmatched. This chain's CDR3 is CASARGTTNEKLFF. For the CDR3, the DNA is TGTGCCAGCGCCAGGGGGACAACTAATGAAAAACTGTTTTTT.

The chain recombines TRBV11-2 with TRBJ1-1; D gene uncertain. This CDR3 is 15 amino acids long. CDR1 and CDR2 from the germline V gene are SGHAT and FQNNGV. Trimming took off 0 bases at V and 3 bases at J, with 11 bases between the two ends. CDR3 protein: CASSLEHGRDTEAFF. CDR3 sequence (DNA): TGTGCCAGCAGCTTAGAGCACGGGCGGGACACTGAAGCTTTCTTT.

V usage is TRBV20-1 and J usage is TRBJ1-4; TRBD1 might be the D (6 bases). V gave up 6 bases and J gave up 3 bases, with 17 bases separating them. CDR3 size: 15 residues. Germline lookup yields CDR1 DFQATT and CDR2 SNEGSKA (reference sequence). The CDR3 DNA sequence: TGCAGTGCAAAGGACAGCTCGTTCTCTAATGAAAAACTGTTTTTT. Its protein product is CSAKDSSFSNEKLFF.

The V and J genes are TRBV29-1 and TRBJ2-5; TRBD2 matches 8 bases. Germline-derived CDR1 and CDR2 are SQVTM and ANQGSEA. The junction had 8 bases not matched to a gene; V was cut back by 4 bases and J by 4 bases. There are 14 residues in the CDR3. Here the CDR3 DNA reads TGCAGCGTTGGGGGAGCGGGAGTTGGAGAGACCCAGTACTTC. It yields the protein CSVGGAGVGETQYF. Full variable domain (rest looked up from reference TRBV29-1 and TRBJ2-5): SAVISQKPSRDICQRGTSLTIQCQVDSQVTMMFWYRQQPGQSLTLIATANQGSEATYESGFVIDKFPISRPNLTFSTLTVSNMSPEDSSIYLCSVGGAGVGETQYFGPGTRLLVL.

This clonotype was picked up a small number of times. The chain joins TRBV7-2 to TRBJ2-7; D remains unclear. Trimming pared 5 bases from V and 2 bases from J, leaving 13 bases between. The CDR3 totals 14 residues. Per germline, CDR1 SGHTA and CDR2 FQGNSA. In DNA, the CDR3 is TGTGCCAGCAGCCTCACCCAAAAGGCCTACGAGCAGTACTTC. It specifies CASSLTQKAYEQYF.